This T cell receptor (beta chain) was identified during a study of blood T cell repertoires in COVID-19. TCRdb's table, derived via immunoSEQ multiplex PCR, lists solely in-frame clones and lacks some. The sample includes 260,000 or so clones, about four fifths seen only once; the top ten take about 3.9%. This CDR3 spans 15 amino acids. Germline CDR1 and CDR2: SGHNT and YYREEE (reference sequence). V lost 2 bases and J lost 3; bases outside the gene matches: 6. What was sequenced was PBMCs or T cells enriched from blood (not recorded which). This clonotype originated in a woman aged 40 to 50 who had been exposed to COVID-19. The rearrangement joins TRBV5-4 to TRBJ2-3, with 7 positions matching TRBD2. CDR3 nucleotide sequence: TGTGCCAGCAGCTTTCCTTCGGGGGGTACAGATACGCAGTATTTT. Translation: CASSFPSGGTDTQYF.